This T cell receptor beta chain originates from a study of cytomegalovirus exposure and HLA in healthy donors. As for the study in general: Among the approximately 400 genotyped donors, 65% to 85% were placed in the Caucasian-associated ancestry cluster.

With 60 Vbeta and 13 Jbeta primers, the PCR was carried out. Sequencing was performed with immunoSEQ multiplex PCR; in TCRdb, only in-frame clones are kept and a portion is missing. The sample shows roughly 140,000 clones, roughly three quarters of them seen only once. There are 15 residues in the CDR3. Trimming removed 0 bases from V and 3 bases from J; junction bases left unmatched: 6. Germline V gene data show CDR1 as SGDLS and CDR2 as YYNGEE. The TCR comes from a woman aged 40 to 49 in good health and CMV-seropositive. The chain uses TRBV9 and TRBJ2-7, with TRBD2 matching over 7 bases. Sequenced input: PBMCs. CDR3 residues: CASSVAGGGNYEQYF. CDR3 coding DNA: TGTGCCAGCAGCGTAGCTGGGGGGGGAAACTACGAGCAGTACTTC.